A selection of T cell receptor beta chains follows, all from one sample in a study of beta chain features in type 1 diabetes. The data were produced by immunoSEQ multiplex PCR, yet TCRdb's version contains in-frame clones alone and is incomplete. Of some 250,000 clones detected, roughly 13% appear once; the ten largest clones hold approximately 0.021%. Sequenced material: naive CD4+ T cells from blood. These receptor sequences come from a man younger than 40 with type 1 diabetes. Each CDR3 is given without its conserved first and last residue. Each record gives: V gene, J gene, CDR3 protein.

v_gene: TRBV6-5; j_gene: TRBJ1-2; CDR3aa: ASSRGQGIKGYT
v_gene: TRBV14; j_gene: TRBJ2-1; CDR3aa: ASSQGERGSYNEQF
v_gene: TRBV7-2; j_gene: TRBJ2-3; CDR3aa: ASSFAGTGTLDTQY
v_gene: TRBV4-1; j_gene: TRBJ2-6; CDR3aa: ASSQDSAGSSSGANVLT
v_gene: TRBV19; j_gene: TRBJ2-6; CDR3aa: ASSKGREASNVLT
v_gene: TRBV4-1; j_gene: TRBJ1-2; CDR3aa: ASSRGGRGRFGGYT
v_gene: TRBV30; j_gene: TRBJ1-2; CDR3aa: AWSEDRGYGYT
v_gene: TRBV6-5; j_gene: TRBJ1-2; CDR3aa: ASSPGAGLYGYT
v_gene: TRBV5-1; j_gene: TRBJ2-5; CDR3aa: ASSEGLAGGETQY
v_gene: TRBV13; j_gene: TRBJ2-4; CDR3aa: ASSSPGGTKNIQY
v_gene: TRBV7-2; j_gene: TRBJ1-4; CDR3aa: ASSPSGTGGAWEKLF
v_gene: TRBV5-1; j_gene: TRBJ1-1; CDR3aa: ASSMRQMNTEAF
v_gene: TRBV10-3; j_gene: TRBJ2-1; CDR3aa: AISEGQPSSYNEQF
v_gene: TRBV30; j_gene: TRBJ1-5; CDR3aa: AWSVSWGQPQH
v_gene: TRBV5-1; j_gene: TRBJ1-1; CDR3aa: ASQQYQGTYTEAF
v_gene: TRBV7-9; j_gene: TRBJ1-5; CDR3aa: ASSLGSGNNQPQH
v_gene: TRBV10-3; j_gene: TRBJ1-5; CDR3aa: AISGGTGGDQPQH
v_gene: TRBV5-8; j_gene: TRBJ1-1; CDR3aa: ASSAGPDRNTEAF
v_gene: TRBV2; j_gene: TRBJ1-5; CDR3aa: ASRDQGYSNQPQH
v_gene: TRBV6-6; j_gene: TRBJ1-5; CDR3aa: ASSLTGNQPQH
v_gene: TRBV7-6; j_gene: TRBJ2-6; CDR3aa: ASSFSGGLSGANVLT
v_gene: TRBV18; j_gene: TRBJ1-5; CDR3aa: ASSPTGNNQPQH
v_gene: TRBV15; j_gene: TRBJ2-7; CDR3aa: ATSRDIQGSHEQY
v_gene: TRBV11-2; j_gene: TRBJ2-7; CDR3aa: ASSWGLAGGKLH
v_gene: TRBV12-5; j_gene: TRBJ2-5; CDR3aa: ASGPLEGGQETQY
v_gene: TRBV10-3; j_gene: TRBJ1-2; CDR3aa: AISGQGGYGYT
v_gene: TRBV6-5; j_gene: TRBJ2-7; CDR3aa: ASSPPGGGYYEQY
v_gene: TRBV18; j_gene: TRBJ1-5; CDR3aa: ASSPEADSNQPQH
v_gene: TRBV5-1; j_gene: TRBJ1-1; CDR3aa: ASATDSMNTEAF
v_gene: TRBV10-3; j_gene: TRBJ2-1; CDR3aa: AISVLEAPKTNEQF
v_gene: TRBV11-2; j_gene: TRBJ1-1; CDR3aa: ASSTGTDTEAF
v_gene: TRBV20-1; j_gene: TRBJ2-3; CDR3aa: SARSGVPQY
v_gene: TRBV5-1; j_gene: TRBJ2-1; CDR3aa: ASSLATGFGYNEQF
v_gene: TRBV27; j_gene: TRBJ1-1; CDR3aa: ASSFRGARTEAF
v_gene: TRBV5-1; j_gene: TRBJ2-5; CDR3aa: ASSGRDRDSETQY
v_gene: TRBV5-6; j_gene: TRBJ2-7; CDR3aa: ASSQKQTARGEQY
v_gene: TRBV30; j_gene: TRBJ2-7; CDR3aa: ASQGGPPYEQY
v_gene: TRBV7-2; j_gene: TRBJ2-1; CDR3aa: ASSPEGVGSNEQF
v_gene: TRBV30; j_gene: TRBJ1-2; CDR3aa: AWSGTQASGYGYT
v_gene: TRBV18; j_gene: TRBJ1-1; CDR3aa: ASSPPPGVTEAF
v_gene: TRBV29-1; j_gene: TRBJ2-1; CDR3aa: SVGTSSNEQF
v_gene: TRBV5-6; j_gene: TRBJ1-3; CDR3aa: ASSLTGSSGNTIY
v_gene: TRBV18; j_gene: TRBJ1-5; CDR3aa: ASSPGTGDNQPQH
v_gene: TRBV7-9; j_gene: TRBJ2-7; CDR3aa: ASSLAPGGSGEQY
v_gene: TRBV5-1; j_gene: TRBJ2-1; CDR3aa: ATTPTGTTGEQF
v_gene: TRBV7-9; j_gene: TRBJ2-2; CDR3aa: ASSQKTVTGELF
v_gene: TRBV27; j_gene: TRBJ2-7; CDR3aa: ASSGTRTYEQY
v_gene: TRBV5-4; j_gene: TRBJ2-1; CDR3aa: ASSSRTSSDEQF
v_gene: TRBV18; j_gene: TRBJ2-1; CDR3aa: ASSLTYSSYNEQF
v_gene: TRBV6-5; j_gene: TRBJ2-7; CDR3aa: ASSRGEPYEQY
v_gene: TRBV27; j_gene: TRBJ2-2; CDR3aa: ASTRQGAPGELF
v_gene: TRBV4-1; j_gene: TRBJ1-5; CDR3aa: ARQNQPQH
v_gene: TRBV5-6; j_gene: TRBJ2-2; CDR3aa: ASSLGGLAGTGELF
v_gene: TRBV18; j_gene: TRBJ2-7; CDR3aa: ASSPSTGPEQY
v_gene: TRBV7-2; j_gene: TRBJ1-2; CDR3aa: ASSLSGTPNYGYT